Listed here are 11 T cell receptor beta chains from one sample, sequenced in a study of identifying expanded T cells in peripheral blood. TCRdb keeps only in-frame clones here, not all; method: immunoSEQ multiplex PCR. Of about 78,000 clones in the sample, approximately 85% were seen once. The specimen was blood. These receptor sequences come from a person between 18 and 70 years old in good health.

V is TRBV28 and J is TRBJ2-1; either TRBD1 or TRBD2 may supply D (6 bases each). CDR3 size: 15 residues. Trimming took off 0 bases at V and 8 bases at J, with 14 bases between the two ends. Germline V gene data show CDR1 as MDHEN and CDR2 as SYDVKM. The DNA of the CDR3 is TGTGCCAGCAGTTTATGGGAGGGGGTTCGACATGAGCAGTTCTTC. Translating it yields CASSLWEGVRHEQFF.

V is TRBV28 and J is TRBJ2-7; 10 bases are shared with TRBD2. The CDR3 runs 15 residues. Per germline, CDR1 MDHEN and CDR2 SYDVKM. J was trimmed by 5 bases and V by 3 bases; bases with no gene match: 7. The CDR3 loop reads CASSLSAGGSHEQYF. CDR3 in DNA: TGTGCCAGCAGTTTGTCAGCGGGAGGGTCCCACGAGCAGTACTTC.

The J gene is TRBJ1-5, the V gene TRBV6-6; D gene uncertain. CDR3 length: 14 residues. Trimming pared 8 bases from V and 0 bases from J, leaving 11 bases between. Germline V CDR1 and CDR2: MNHNY, SVGAGI (reference sequence). The CDR3 region is CASLKLDSNQPQHF. CDR3 DNA sequence: TGTGCCAGCTTGAAGTTAGATAGCAATCAGCCCCAGCATTTT.

This clone was observed a few times. The chain has TRBV4-1 and TRBJ2-1, with 8 bases fitting TRBD2. Germline CDR1 MGHRA, CDR2 YSYEKL. The CDR3 runs 14 residues. V lost 5 bases, J lost 6 bases, and 6 bases stayed unmatched. This CDR3 is CASSNPGTSNEQFF. CDR3 DNA sequence: TGCGCCAGCAGCAATCCCGGGACTAGCAATGAGCAGTTCTTC.

The chain has TRBV18 and TRBJ2-7, with 7 nucleotides matching TRBD2. From germline, CDR1 is KGHSH and CDR2 LQKENI. CDR3 length equals 13 residues. Trimming removed 6 bases from V and 0 bases from J; junction bases left unmatched: 2. CDR3 loop: CASSGTNSYEQYF. CDR3 nucleotide sequence: TGTGCCAGCTCTGGGACTAACTCCTACGAGCAGTACTTC.

This rearrangement joins TRBV28 to TRBJ2-7; 8 bases align to TRBD2. Trimming removed 5 bases from V and 0 bases from J; junction bases left unmatched: 6. CDR3 size: 15 residues. The germline gives CDR1 MDHEN, CDR2 SYDVKM. Here the CDR3 DNA reads TGTGCCAGCAGTCTCCAGACTAGCGTCTCCTACGAGCAGTACTTC. This codes for CASSLQTSVSYEQYF. The whole variable domain, filled in from reference TRBV28 and TRBJ2-7, reads DVKVTQSSRYLVKRTGEKVFLECVQDMDHENMFWYRQDPGLGLRLIYFSYDVKMKEKGDIPEGYSVSREKKERFSLILESASTNQTSMYLCASSLQTSVSYEQYFGPGTRLTVT.

The chain has TRBV28 and TRBJ2-5, with D perhaps TRBD2 (5 bases). Trimming cost V 4 bases and J 1 base, with 10 bases left between them. Per the germline V gene, CDR1 is MDHEN and CDR2 is SYDVKM. The CDR3 consists of 14 residues. CDR3 sequence: CASSSTNGQETQYF. CDR3 coding DNA: TGTGCCAGCAGTTCGACTAATGGCCAAGAGACCCAGTACTTC.

This sequence joins TRBV6-5 and TRBJ2-7; D remains ambiguous. Germline-derived CDR1 and CDR2 are MNHEY and SVGAGI. The CDR3 runs to 13 residues. With 2 bases removed from V and 0 bases from J, the gap between germline ends came to 5 bases. The CDR3 loop is CASSYGPSYEQYF. The CDR3 nucleotides are TGTGCCAGCAGTTACGGACCCTCCTACGAGCAGTACTTC.

The chain recombines TRBV7-2 with TRBJ2-5; TRBD1 agrees at 10 bases. Germline CDR1 reads SGHTA; CDR2 reads FQGNSA. This CDR3 region has 17 residues. The junction had 13 bases not matched to a gene; V was cut back by 4 bases and J by 5 bases. CDR3 residues: CASSSNGQGGWGETQYF. CDR3 coding DNA: TGTGCCAGCAGCTCGAACGGACAGGGGGGATGGGGGGAGACCCAGTACTTC.

The chain joins TRBV6-1 to TRBJ1-4, with unresolved D. Per germline, CDR1 MNHNS and CDR2 SASEGT. The CDR3 length is 12 residues. V was clipped by 9 bases and J by 7 bases, with 12 bases between them. The DNA of the CDR3 is TGTGCCAGTCGAGACCCTAGTGAAAAACTGTTTTTT. Its protein product is CASRDPSEKLFF.

This chain joins TRBV19 and TRBJ2-3, with 8 bases fitting TRBD1. The V segment lost 6 bases and the J segment 4 bases; nucleotides outside the gene matches: 3. Looked up from germline, CDR1 is LNHDA and CDR2 is SQIVND (reference sequence). This CDR3 contains 13 residues. This CDR3 reads CASRETGADTQYF. The CDR3, as DNA: TGTGCCAGTAGGGAGACAGGGGCAGATACGCAGTATTTT. Combining the CDR3 with reference TRBV19 and TRBJ2-3 gives the whole variable domain DGGITQSPKYLFRKEGQNVTLSCEQNLNHDAMYWYRQDPGQGLRLIYYSQIVNDFQKGDIAEGYSVSREKKESFPLTVTSAQKNPTAFYLCASRETGADTQYFGPGTRLTVL.